This passage covers 27 T cell receptor beta chains from one sample sequenced in a study of blood T cell repertoires in COVID-19. Profiled with immunoSEQ multiplex PCR; TCRdb holds only in-frame clones, not every one. Counted here are about 52,000 clones, 90% occurring once; the ten biggest clones make up 3.1%. The specimen sequenced was peripheral blood. These receptors were collected from a human donor in a cohort sampled during active COVID-19.

The V call is TRBV5-1, the J call TRBJ2-7; D possibly corresponds to TRBD1 (5 bases). Germline CDR1 SGHRS, CDR2 YFSETQ. Trimming took 2 bases from V and 2 from J, leaving 11 bases between them. The CDR3 extends over 14 amino acids. DNA of the CDR3: TGCGCCAGCAGCTTAAACAGGATAGCCTACGAGCAGTACTTC. It yields the protein CASSLNRIAYEQYF.

This clone was seen once. This CDR3 reads CASSLGPPTEAFF. The CDR3 DNA is TGTGCCAGCAGCTTAGGCCCCCCCACTGAAGCTTTCTTT. The rearrangement links TRBV7-3 to TRBJ1-1; no firm D call. Looked up from germline, CDR1 is SGHTA and CDR2 is FQGTGA. Trimming removed 2 bases from V and 4 bases from J, with 8 bases in between. There are 13 residues in the CDR3. The full variable domain, completed using reference TRBV7-3 and TRBJ1-1, is GAGVSQTPSNKVTEKGKYVELRCDPISGHTALYWYRQSLGQGPEFLIYFQGTGAADDSGLPNDRFFAVRPEGSVSTLKIQRTERGDSAVYLCASSLGPPTEAFFGQGTRLTVV.

The chain carries TRBV6-2 or TRBV6-3 and TRBJ1-5; no clear D. The CDR3 has 15 amino acids. With 4 bases removed from V and 6 bases from J, the gap between germline ends came to 16 bases. Looked up from germline, CDR1 is MNHEY and CDR2 is SVGEGT. The CDR3 DNA reads TGTGCCAGCAGTTCCCCCGGGAGGGTCAGTCAGCCCCAGCATTTT. Residues: CASSSPGRVSQPQHF.

This rearrangement joins TRBV24-1 to TRBJ2-4, with a weak D call TRBD1 (5 bases). Germline V CDR1 and CDR2: KGHDR, SFDVKD. This CDR3 is built from 11 residues. Trimming took off 3 bases at V and 14 bases at J, with 10 bases between the two ends. The CDR3 spells CATSDPSGKYF. CDR3 bases: TGTGCCACCAGTGATCCCTCAGGGAAGTACTTC.

V and J are TRBV7-2 and TRBJ2-5, with D possibly TRBD1 on 6 matching bases. Between the trimmed V and J ends, which lost 2 bases and 5 bases, there was a span of 9 bases. Germline CDR1 is SGHTA and CDR2 is FQGNSA. The CDR3 loop spans 13 amino acids. Written as DNA, the CDR3 is TGTGCCAGCAGCTTAAAGACAGGCGAGACCCAGTACTTC. Protein: CASSLKTGETQYF.

The CDR3 DNA is TGTGCCAGCGACGACAGGGTTGGTTCACCCCTCCACTTT. Protein sequence: CASDDRVGSPLHF. The gene calls are TRBV28 and TRBJ1-6; 7 positions agree with TRBD1. The CDR3 is made up of 13 amino acids. Germline CDR1 is MDHEN and CDR2 is SYDVKM. J gave up 9 bases and V 8 bases, and 7 bases lay outside the gene matches.

The chain carries TRBV3-1 (or the pseudogene TRBV3-2) and TRBJ2-1, with 10 bases identical to TRBD2. The CDR3 covers 15 residues. Germline V lookup: CDR1 LGHDT, CDR2 YNNKEL (reference sequence). Germline trimming cut 4 bases from V and 6 bases from J; bases unmatched to any gene: 6. Here the CDR3 reads CASSLTSGIVNEQFF. The CDR3 DNA follows: TGTGCCAGCAGCCTTACTAGCGGGATCGTCAATGAGCAGTTCTTC.

The V call is TRBV11-2, the J call TRBJ1-2; D ambiguous. Germline lookup yields CDR1 SGHAT and CDR2 FQNNGV. With 1 base removed from V and 0 bases from J, the gap between germline ends came to 18 bases. The CDR3 sequence is 18 residues long. CDR3 in amino acids: CASSLGRGSLSPNYGYTF. CDR3 coding DNA: TGTGCCAGCAGCTTAGGTCGGGGTTCGCTTTCACCTAACTATGGCTACACCTTC.

The chain joins TRBV3-1 (or the pseudogene TRBV3-2) to TRBJ1-2; D perhaps matches TRBD1 (6 bases). There are 16 residues in the CDR3. Germline V gives CDR1 LGHDT, CDR2 YNNKEL (reference sequence). Between the trimmed V and J ends, which lost 0 bases and 4 bases, there was a span of 15 bases. DNA for the CDR3: TGTGCCAGCAGCCAAGATCTGGTTCACAGGGCCTATGGCTACACCTTC. Protein sequence: CASSQDLVHRAYGYTF.

The chain is built from TRBV5-4 and TRBJ1-2; weak D call: TRBD1 (5 bases). The CDR3 totals 16 residues. Germline assignment: CDR1 SGHNT and CDR2 YYREEE (reference sequence). V lost 1 base and J lost 5, with 18 bases in between. This CDR3 reads CASSLFGSGREYGYTF. DNA for the CDR3: TGTGCCAGCAGCTTGTTCGGTTCGGGACGGGAGTATGGCTACACCTTC.

CDR3 protein: CASSKLAAIGHEQFF. Here the CDR3 DNA reads TGTGCCAGCAGCAAACTAGCGGCGATAGGTCATGAGCAGTTCTTC. The chain couples TRBV5-4 to TRBJ2-1, with 8 bases aligning to TRBD2. There are 15 residues in the CDR3. The trim removed 4 bases at V and 8 bases at J, leaving 11 bases unmatched. The germline gives CDR1 SGHNT, CDR2 YYREEE (reference sequence).

This clone was detected only once. This chain joins TRBV28 and TRBJ2-2; 8 nucleotides match TRBD2. The CDR3 has 15 residues. CDR1 and CDR2 (germline): MDHEN, SYDVKM. The ends lost 9 bases at V and 7 bases at J; junction bases unmatched: 13. CDR3 sequence (DNA): TGTGCCAGTATTAGCGGGGCGGGGCACGGCGGGGAGCTGTTTTTT. Translated: CASISGAGHGGELFF.

The chain recombines TRBV5-4 with TRBJ2-7; 7 bases map to TRBD2. Trimming at V came to 4 bases and at J to 4 bases, leaving 14 bases not matched to a gene. CDR1 is SGHNT, CDR2 YYREEE, per germline (reference sequence). The CDR3 is 16 amino acids. CDR3 region: CASSLGGGTGSYEQYF. Here the CDR3 DNA reads TGTGCCAGCAGCCTGGGGGGGGGTACAGGATCTTACGAGCAGTACTTC.

The genes are TRBV6-1 and TRBJ2-6, with 8 bases matching TRBD1. Germline V gene lookup returns CDR1 MNHNS and CDR2 SASEGT. Unmatched junction bases numbered 4, after V lost 2 bases and J lost 4 bases. The length of the CDR3 is 16 residues. In DNA, the CDR3 is TGTGCCAGCAGTGAACAGGGGGCGCGCGGGGCCAACGTCCTGACTTTC. This translates into CASSEQGARGANVLTF.

This clone is a singleton in its sample. The CDR3 nucleotides are TGTGCCAGCTCACGACAGGGGGCTGTCCACGAGCAGTACTTC. It is translated as CASSRQGAVHEQYF. V is TRBV18 and J is TRBJ2-7; 10 bases fit TRBD1. CDR1 and CDR2 (germline): KGHSH, LQKENI. The length of the CDR3 is 14 residues. J was trimmed by 5 bases and V by 4 bases; bases with no gene match: 5.

A single count supports this clone. This rearrangement joins TRBV19 to TRBJ2-1; 12 bases match TRBD2. Germline CDR1 LNHDA, CDR2 SQIVND (reference sequence). This CDR3 region has 15 residues. The ends lost 4 bases at V and 8 bases at J; junction bases unmatched: 6. The CDR3 bases are TGTGCCAGTAGTACCCTAGCGGGAGGGCCCGATGAGCAGTTCTTC. Its protein is CASSTLAGGPDEQFF.

The chain joins TRBV27 to TRBJ2-6; D call uncertain. Trimming shortened V by 4 bases and J by 1 base, and 14 bases separated the two germline ends. The CDR3 sequence is 17 residues long. Germline V gives CDR1 MNHEY, CDR2 SMNVEV (reference sequence). CDR3 nucleotides: TGTGCCAGCAGTTCCACCCCCCGGTTATCTGGGGCCAACGTCCTGACTTTC. Translated, it gives CASSSTPRLSGANVLTF. Full variable domain (missing parts from reference TRBV27 and TRBJ2-6): EAQVTQNPRYLITVTGKKLTVTCSQNMNHEYMSWYRQDPGLGLRQIYYSMNVEVTDKGDVPEGYKVSRKEKRNFPLILESPSPNQTSLYFCASSSTPRLSGANVLTFGAGSRLTVL.

The genes are TRBV20-1 and TRBJ1-2, with TRBD1 matching 8 bases. V lost 3 bases and J lost 4; bases outside the gene matches: 7. Germline V gene lookup returns CDR1 DFQATT and CDR2 SNEGSKA (reference sequence). This CDR3 is 14 amino acids long. The CDR3 nucleotides are TGCAGTGCTAGTGAGGGACAGGTAATCTATGGCTACACCTTC. This sequence encodes CSASEGQVIYGYTF.

The chain has TRBV3-1 (or the pseudogene TRBV3-2) and TRBJ2-3; perhaps TRBD1 as D (6 bases). Trimming took 0 bases from V and 0 from J, leaving 10 bases between them. The CDR3 is 16 amino acids. Germline V gene data show CDR1 as LGHDT and CDR2 as YNNKEL (reference sequence). The chain's CDR3 is CASSQEDSPSTDTQYF. DNA for the CDR3: TGTGCCAGCAGCCAAGAGGACAGTCCTAGCACAGATACGCAGTATTTT.

CDR3 residues: CASSPRGLQLTEAFF. Here the CDR3 DNA reads TGTGCCAGCAGCCCCAGGGGGCTGCAGCTCACTGAAGCTTTCTTT. V is TRBV5-8 and J is TRBJ1-1; 8 nucleotides align to TRBD1. CDR1 SGHTS and CDR2 YDEGEE come from the germline V gene. J was trimmed by 4 bases and V by 4 bases; bases with no gene match: 9. The CDR3 is 15 residues long.

The V call is TRBV19, the J call TRBJ2-2, with no clear D. V lost 1 base and J lost 5, with 11 bases in between. The length of the CDR3 is 15 residues. Germline loops: CDR1 LNHDA, CDR2 SQIVND (reference sequence). CDR3: CASSIGPSRTGELFF. CDR3 bases: TGTGCCAGTAGTATAGGTCCCTCCCGGACCGGGGAGCTGTTTTTT.

The rearrangement uses TRBV28 and TRBJ2-3; 9 bases match TRBD2. Trimming at V came to 0 bases and at J to 3 bases, leaving 7 bases not matched to a gene. This CDR3 comprises 17 residues. CDR1 and CDR2 from the germline V gene are MDHEN and SYDVKM. The CDR3 loop reads CASSLWASGKGTDTQYF. Here the CDR3 DNA reads TGTGCCAGCAGTTTATGGGCTAGCGGGAAGGGTACAGATACGCAGTATTTT.

This chain links TRBV6-1 with TRBJ2-7; D remains ambiguous. With 0 bases removed from V and 3 bases from J, the gap between germline ends came to 9 bases. This CDR3 spans 14 amino acids. The germline gives CDR1 MNHNS, CDR2 SASEGT. The CDR3 bases are TGTGCCAGCAGTGAAGCCACGGCGGACTACGAGCAGTACTTC. This gives the protein CASSEATADYEQYF.

The rearrangement joins TRBV2 to TRBJ1-1; 8 bases are shared with TRBD1. The CDR3 totals 16 residues. The J segment lost 1 base and the V segment lost 5 bases, leaving 9 bases of the junction unmatched. From germline, CDR1 is SNHLY and CDR2 FYNNEI. The CDR3 DNA reads as TGTGCCAGCAGTCGAACCCGGACAGGGAGGAACACTGAAGCTTTCTTT. As protein: CASSRTRTGRNTEAFF.

The gene calls are TRBV11-2 and TRBJ2-3; 7 bases agree with TRBD2. There are 16 residues in the CDR3. V gave up 5 bases and J gave up 0 bases; unmatched junction bases: 8. Germline V gives CDR1 SGHAT, CDR2 FQNNGV. CDR3 sequence reads: CASSQGLDTSTDTQYF. Here the CDR3 DNA reads TGTGCCAGCAGCCAAGGACTAGACACTAGCACAGATACGCAGTATTTT.

The V and J genes are TRBV30 and TRBJ1-1, with 8 bases matching TRBD1. The germline CDR1 and CDR2 sequences are GTSNPN and SVGIG (reference sequence). This CDR3 is built from 15 residues. V shed 5 bases and J 1 base; nucleotides not matched to a gene: 9. Written as DNA, the CDR3 is TGTGCCTGGGGGACAGGCGAGCCTCCGAACACTGAAGCTTTCTTT. It yields the protein CAWGTGEPPNTEAFF.

The V and J genes are TRBV25-1 and TRBJ1-2, with D possibly matching TRBD1 (6 bases). This CDR3 spans 15 amino acids. V was cut by 3 bases and J by 5 bases, with 16 bases left in between. Germline V gives CDR1 MGHDK, CDR2 SYGVNS. In DNA, the CDR3 is TGTGCCAGCAGTGATACGCGGGGGCTCTGGTATGGCTACACCTTC. Protein: CASSDTRGLWYGYTF.